The 3 T cell receptor beta chains reported below all come from one sample, sequenced in a study of CD8 T cells in Susac syndrome. Random hexamers were used to reverse transcribe an amount of roughly 0.5 to 1 ug RNA. TCRdb re-analysed the immunoSEQ multiplex PCR reads in MiXCR, keeping a single row per CDR3 protein. This sample has approximately 170,000 distinct CDR3 sequences, with 85% to 95% found just once. Sample: CD4+ T cells from PBMCs. The receptors were gathered from a human donor in good health.

The V gene is TRBV19, the J gene TRBJ2-7; the D gene is possibly TRBD1 (5 bases). Germline CDR1 LNHDA, CDR2 SQIVND (reference sequence). Trimming removed 0 bases from V and 4 bases from J, with 16 bases in between. This CDR3 region has 16 residues. The CDR3 loop is CASSIEWATVGYEQYF. CDR3 sequence (DNA): TGTGCCAGTAGTATAGAGTGGGCGACAGTGGGTTACGAGCAGTACTTC.

The CDR3 loop is CASSLWGGSYEQYF. As DNA, the CDR3 is TGTGCCAGCAGCTTATGGGGAGGGTCCTACGAGCAGTACTTC. The gene calls are TRBV7-3 and TRBJ2-7, with 7 bases that match TRBD2. CDR3 length: 14 residues. The V gene's germline CDR1 is SGHTA and CDR2 FQGTGA. V gave up 2 bases and J gave up 1 base; unmatched junction bases: 2. Based on the CDR3 plus reference TRBV7-3 and TRBJ2-7, the full variable domain is GAGVSQTPSNKVTEKGKYVELRCDPISGHTALYWYRQSLGQGPEFLIYFQGTGAADDSGLPNDRFFAVRPEGSVSTLKIQRTERGDSAVYLCASSLWGGSYEQYFGPGTRLTVT.

This rearrangement joins TRBV24-1 to TRBJ2-2; D is unclear. Trimming pared 4 bases from V and 4 bases from J, leaving 6 bases between. The V gene's germline CDR1 is KGHDR and CDR2 SFDVKD. This CDR3 contains 13 residues. The CDR3 sequence is CATSDQITGELFF. The CDR3 DNA follows: TGTGCCACCAGTGACCAGATCACCGGGGAGCTGTTTTTT.